This T cell receptor (beta chain) was documented in a study of beta chain features in type 1 diabetes. The study's findings and limits: PCR might preferentially amplify shorter templates, equally in patients and controls. VDJ junctions in type 1 diabetes patients carried more deletions and fewer insertions. When Type 1 diabetes patients were examined, their TCRB CDR3s proved moderately but significantly shorter in all four CD4+ subsets.

The study reverse transcribed the entire isolated RNA, so it sequenced expressed TCRB transcripts. Sequenced by immunoSEQ multiplex PCR; TCRdb stores in-frame clones only, minus some. In the table there are a few hundred thousand clones, roughly 14% of which are singletons. In the case of this clone: Its specificity is unknown.

This CDR3 is built from 14 residues. The germline CDR1 and CDR2 sequences are SGHNT and YYREEE (reference sequence). V lost 5 bases, J lost 4 bases, and 15 bases lay in between. The specimen sequenced was naive CD4+ T cells from blood. The V call is TRBV5-4, the J call TRBJ1-1; D ambiguous. This receptor was taken from a young man with type 1 diabetes. The CDR3 region has the DNA TGTGCCAGCAGTCAAGGACTCCTTGGCACTGAAGCTTTCTTT. Protein product: CASSQGLLGTEAFF.